The rows below give T cell receptor beta chains drawn from one sample of a study of blood T cell repertoires in COVID-19. Assay used: immunoSEQ multiplex PCR; TCRdb lists only in-frame clones, some missing. This repertoire shows fewer than 250,000 clones, 86% found once; its top ten account for roughly 11%. Sequenced sample: peripheral blood. These receptors were taken from a man aged 45-60 years with COVID-19, enrolled during active disease. Both conserved end residues are trimmed from each CDR3. The order of the fields is D gene, V gene, J gene, CDR3 protein. D genes are given only for firm matches.

d_gene: TRBD2
v_gene: TRBV6-1
j_gene: TRBJ2-2
CDR3aa: ASSELKSGGKTGELF

d_gene: NA
v_gene: TRBV19
j_gene: TRBJ1-5
CDR3aa: ASSQPQGHENQPQH

d_gene: NA
v_gene: TRBV5-1
j_gene: TRBJ1-5
CDR3aa: ASSLVFGQPQH

d_gene: TRBD1
v_gene: TRBV5-1
j_gene: TRBJ1-2
CDR3aa: ASSLYRGRGYT

d_gene: NA
v_gene: TRBV6-2/TRBV6-3
j_gene: TRBJ1-2
CDR3aa: ASSYREAALGGYT

d_gene: NA
v_gene: TRBV28
j_gene: TRBJ1-3
CDR3aa: ASSSQDSTRNTIY

d_gene: NA
v_gene: TRBV19
j_gene: TRBJ1-5
CDR3aa: ASSMRMEPQH

d_gene: TRBD2
v_gene: TRBV11-2
j_gene: TRBJ2-3
CDR3aa: ASSLDGGGGLV

d_gene: NA
v_gene: TRBV15
j_gene: TRBJ2-7
CDR3aa: ATSSTKGGTIL

d_gene: TRBD2
v_gene: TRBV18
j_gene: TRBJ2-1
CDR3aa: ASSLQERGEKNEQF

d_gene: NA
v_gene: TRBV7-2
j_gene: TRBJ2-6
CDR3aa: ASSTGGPGANVLT

d_gene: NA
v_gene: TRBV9
j_gene: TRBJ1-3
CDR3aa: ASSVGQFSGNTIY

d_gene: NA
v_gene: TRBV9
j_gene: TRBJ2-2
CDR3aa: ASSAWGGQATGELF

d_gene: TRBD2
v_gene: TRBV9
j_gene: TRBJ2-5
CDR3aa: ASTAPGGSQETQY

d_gene: NA
v_gene: TRBV12-3/TRBV12-4
j_gene: TRBJ1-1
CDR3aa: ASSLDMNTEAF

d_gene: NA
v_gene: TRBV15
j_gene: TRBJ2-7
CDR3aa: ATTARGYSYEQY

d_gene: TRBD1
v_gene: TRBV27
j_gene: TRBJ1-2
CDR3aa: ASGTSTGQGWDGYT

d_gene: NA
v_gene: TRBV21-1
j_gene: TRBJ1-6
CDR3aa: ASSSISGTPNSSYNSPLH

d_gene: NA
v_gene: TRBV6-5
j_gene: TRBJ1-6
CDR3aa: ASSYSGQYNSPLH

d_gene: TRBD1
v_gene: TRBV5-1
j_gene: TRBJ1-2
CDR3aa: ASSPFGQGSYGYT

d_gene: TRBD1
v_gene: TRBV19
j_gene: TRBJ2-3
CDR3aa: ASRGLLGQGTDTQY

d_gene: TRBD2
v_gene: TRBV12-5
j_gene: TRBJ2-7
CDR3aa: ASGLMTSGRDYEQY

d_gene: TRBD1
v_gene: TRBV29-1
j_gene: TRBJ1-1
CDR3aa: SVEEGALTEAF

d_gene: TRBD2
v_gene: TRBV6-5
j_gene: TRBJ2-3
CDR3aa: ASSYLPSGGTDTQY

d_gene: TRBD1
v_gene: TRBV27
j_gene: TRBJ2-3
CDR3aa: ASSNTGVLTDTQY

d_gene: NA
v_gene: TRBV27
j_gene: TRBJ1-5
CDR3aa: ASSRTAFNQPQH

d_gene: NA
v_gene: TRBV6-4
j_gene: TRBJ2-2
CDR3aa: ASSADRTNPRELF

d_gene: TRBD2
v_gene: TRBV6-1
j_gene: TRBJ2-3
CDR3aa: ASSDAGTSGLYTQY

d_gene: TRBD1
v_gene: TRBV9
j_gene: TRBJ1-3
CDR3aa: ASSAYPQGSGNTIY

d_gene: NA
v_gene: TRBV5-4
j_gene: TRBJ2-2
CDR3aa: ASGRGGNTGELF

d_gene: NA
v_gene: TRBV27
j_gene: TRBJ1-4
CDR3aa: ASSSARAAANEKLF